This T cell receptor (beta chain) was identified in a study of high-grade serous ovarian cancer treatment subgroups. Study overall: Mean per sample: about 14,000 reads, 6,500 to 9,000 unique TCR beta rearrangements. Study observations and caveats: TCR relatedness rose with neoantigen level and trended with mutation load. Same-patient tumor repertoires overlapped at about 0.11 to 0.8; different patients barely overlapped.

J gave up 7 bases and V 3 bases, and 15 bases lay outside the gene matches. Per germline, CDR1 LGHNA and CDR2 YNFKEQ. The CDR3 has 17 residues. Tumor tissue was taken before any definitive surgery or chemotherapy was given. With regard to this clone: Its antigen remains unknown.

Assay: immunoSEQ multiplex PCR; the TCRdb copy retains only in-frame clones and omits some. The table lists around 20,000 clones, approximately 72% of them singletons, with approximately 6.9% in the top ten. The J gene is TRBJ1-5, the V gene TRBV4-2, with 7 positions matching TRBD1. This sequence originates from a human donor with high-grade serous ovarian cancer. Sequencing input: tumor tissue. CDR3 protein: CASSQGYKEQGSQPQHF. The CDR3 DNA is TGTGCCAGCAGCCAGGGATACAAAGAACAGGGGTCGCAGCCCCAGCATTTT.